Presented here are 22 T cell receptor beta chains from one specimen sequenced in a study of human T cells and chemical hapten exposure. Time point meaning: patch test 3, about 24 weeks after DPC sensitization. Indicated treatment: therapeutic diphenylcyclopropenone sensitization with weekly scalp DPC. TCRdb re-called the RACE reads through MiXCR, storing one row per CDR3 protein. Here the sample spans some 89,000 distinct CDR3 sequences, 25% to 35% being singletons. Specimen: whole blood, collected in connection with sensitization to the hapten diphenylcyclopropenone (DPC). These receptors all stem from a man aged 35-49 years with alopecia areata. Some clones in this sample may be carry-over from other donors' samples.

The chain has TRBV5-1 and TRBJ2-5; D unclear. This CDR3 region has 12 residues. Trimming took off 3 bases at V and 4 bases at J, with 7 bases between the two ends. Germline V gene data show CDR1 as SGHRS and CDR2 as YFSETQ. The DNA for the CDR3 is TGCGCCAGCAGCTGGGAATCAGAGACCCAGTACTTC. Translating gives CASSWESETQYF.

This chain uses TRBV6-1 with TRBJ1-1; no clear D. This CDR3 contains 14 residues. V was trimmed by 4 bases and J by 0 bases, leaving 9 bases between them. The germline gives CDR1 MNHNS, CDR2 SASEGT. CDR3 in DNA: TGTGCCAGCAGTGGCCGGGTCTTGAACACTGAAGCTTTCTTT. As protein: CASSGRVLNTEAFF.

The CDR3 protein is CASSLNPPGQGSKQYF. The CDR3 DNA reads TGTGCCAGCAGCTTAAACCCTCCGGGACAGGGTTCGAAGCAGTACTTC. The V call is TRBV7-3, the J call TRBJ2-7; the match to TRBD1 covers 9 bases. The CDR3 has 16 residues. CDR1 and CDR2 (germline): SGHTA, FQGTGA. The V gene end was trimmed by 1 base and the J gene end by 8 bases; junction bases not matched to a gene: 12.

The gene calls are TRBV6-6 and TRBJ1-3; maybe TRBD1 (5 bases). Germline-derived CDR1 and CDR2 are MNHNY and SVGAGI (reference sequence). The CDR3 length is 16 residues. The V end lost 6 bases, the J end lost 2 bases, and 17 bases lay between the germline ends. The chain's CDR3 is CASSPPEGRTGNTIYF. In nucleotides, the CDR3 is TGTGCCAGCAGCCCTCCTGAGGGGAGGACTGGAAACACCATATATTTT.

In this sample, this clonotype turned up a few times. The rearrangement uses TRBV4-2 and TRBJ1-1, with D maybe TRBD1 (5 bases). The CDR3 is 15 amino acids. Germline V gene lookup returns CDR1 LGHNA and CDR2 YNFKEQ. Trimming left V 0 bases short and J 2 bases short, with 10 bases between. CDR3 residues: CASSQDIQGNTEAFF. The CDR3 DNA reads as TGTGCCAGCAGCCAAGATATTCAGGGTAACACTGAAGCTTTCTTT.

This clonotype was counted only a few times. In nucleotides, the CDR3 is TGCGCCAGCAGCTTGACCGGGACCCATAACGAGCAGTACTTC. Its protein product is CASSLTGTHNEQYF. The genes are TRBV5-1 and TRBJ2-7, with D perhaps assigned TRBD1 or TRBD2 (5 bases each). Trimming pared 1 base from V and 5 bases from J, leaving 13 bases between. The CDR3 covers 14 residues. Germline values: CDR1 SGHRS, CDR2 YFSETQ.

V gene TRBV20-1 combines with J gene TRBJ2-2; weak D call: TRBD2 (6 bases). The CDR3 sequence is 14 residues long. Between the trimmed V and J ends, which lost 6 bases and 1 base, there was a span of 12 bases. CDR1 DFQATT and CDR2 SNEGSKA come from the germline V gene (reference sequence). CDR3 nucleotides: TGCAGTGCGGCGGGACGCTTGAACACCGGGGAGCTGTTTTTT. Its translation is CSAAGRLNTGELFF.

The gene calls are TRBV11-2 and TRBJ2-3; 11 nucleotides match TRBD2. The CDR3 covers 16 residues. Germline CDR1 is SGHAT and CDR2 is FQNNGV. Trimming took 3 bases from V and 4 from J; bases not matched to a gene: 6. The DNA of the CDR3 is TGTGCCAGCAGCTTTGGTAGCGGGAGGGCGTCAGATACGCAGTATTTT. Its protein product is CASSFGSGRASDTQYF.

The CDR3, as DNA: TGTGCCAGCAGGACAGCGGGAGGGTTACGCACCGGGGAGCTGTTTTTT. This encodes CASRTAGGLRTGELFF. The chain has TRBV7-2 and TRBJ2-2; TRBD2 matches 10 bases. V lost 6 bases and J lost 4; bases outside the gene matches: 8. The CDR3 consists of 16 residues. The V gene's germline CDR1 is SGHTA and CDR2 FQGNSA.

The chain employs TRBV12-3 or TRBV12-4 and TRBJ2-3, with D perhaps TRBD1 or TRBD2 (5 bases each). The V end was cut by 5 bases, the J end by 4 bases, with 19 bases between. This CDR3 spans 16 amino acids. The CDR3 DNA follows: TGTGCCAGCAGTCCGAGACTCGTCTGGGGACCAGATACGCAGTATTTT. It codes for CASSPRLVWGPDTQYF.

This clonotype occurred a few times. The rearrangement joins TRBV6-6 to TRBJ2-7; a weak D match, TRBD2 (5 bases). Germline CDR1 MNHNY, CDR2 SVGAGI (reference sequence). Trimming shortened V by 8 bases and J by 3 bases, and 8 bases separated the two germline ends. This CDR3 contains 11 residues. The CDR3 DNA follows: TGTGCCAGCCTAAGCGGCTACGAGCAGTACTTC. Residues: CASLSGYEQYF.

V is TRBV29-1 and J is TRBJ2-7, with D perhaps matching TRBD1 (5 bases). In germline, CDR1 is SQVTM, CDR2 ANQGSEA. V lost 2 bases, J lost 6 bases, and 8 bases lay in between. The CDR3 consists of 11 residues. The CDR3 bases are TGCAGCGTTGAAAGGGGCGGCGAGCAGTACTTC. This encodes CSVERGGEQYF.

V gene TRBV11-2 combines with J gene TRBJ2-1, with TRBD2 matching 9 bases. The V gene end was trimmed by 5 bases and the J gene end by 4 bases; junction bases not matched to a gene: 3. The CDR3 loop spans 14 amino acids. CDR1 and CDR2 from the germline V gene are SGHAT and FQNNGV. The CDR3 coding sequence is TGTGCCAGCAGCCTTAGCGGGAGTTACAATGAGCAGTTCTTC. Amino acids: CASSLSGSYNEQFF. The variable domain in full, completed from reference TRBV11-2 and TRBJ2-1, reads EAGVAQSPRYKIIEKRQSVAFWCNPISGHATLYWYQQILGQGPKLLIQFQNNGVVDDSQLPKDRFSAERLKGVDSTLKIQPAKLEDSAVYLCASSLSGSYNEQFFGPGTRLTVL.

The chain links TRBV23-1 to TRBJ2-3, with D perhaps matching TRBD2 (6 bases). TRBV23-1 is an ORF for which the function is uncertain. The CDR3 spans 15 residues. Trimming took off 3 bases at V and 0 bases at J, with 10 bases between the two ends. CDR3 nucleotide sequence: TGCGCCAGCAGTCACCAGCGGGCAAGCACAGATACGCAGTATTTT. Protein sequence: CASSHQRASTDTQYF.

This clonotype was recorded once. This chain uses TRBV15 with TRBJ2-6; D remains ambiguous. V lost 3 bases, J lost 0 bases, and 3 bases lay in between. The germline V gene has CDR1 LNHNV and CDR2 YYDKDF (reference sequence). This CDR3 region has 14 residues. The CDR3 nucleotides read TGTGCCACCAGCAGCTCCTCTGGGGCCAACGTCCTGACTTTC. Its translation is CATSSSSGANVLTF.

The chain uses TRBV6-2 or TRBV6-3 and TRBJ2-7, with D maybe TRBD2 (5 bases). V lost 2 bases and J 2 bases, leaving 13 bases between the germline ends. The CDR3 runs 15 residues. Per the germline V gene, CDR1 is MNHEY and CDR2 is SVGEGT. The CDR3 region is CASSYPPDGTYEQYF. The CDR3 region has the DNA TGTGCCAGCAGTTACCCCCCGGACGGGACCTACGAGCAGTACTTC.

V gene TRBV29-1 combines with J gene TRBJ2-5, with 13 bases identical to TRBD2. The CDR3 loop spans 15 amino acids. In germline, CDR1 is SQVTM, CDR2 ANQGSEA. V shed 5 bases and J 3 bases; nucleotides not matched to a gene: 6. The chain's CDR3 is CSVTRGTSGKETQYF. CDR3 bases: TGCAGCGTTACTAGAGGGACTAGCGGGAAAGAGACCCAGTACTTC.

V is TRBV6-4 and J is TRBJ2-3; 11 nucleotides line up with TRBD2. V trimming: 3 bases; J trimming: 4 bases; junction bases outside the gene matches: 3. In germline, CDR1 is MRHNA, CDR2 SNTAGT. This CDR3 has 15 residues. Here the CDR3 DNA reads TGTGCCAGCAGTGAAGGGACTAGCGGCCCAGATACGCAGTATTTT. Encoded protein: CASSEGTSGPDTQYF.

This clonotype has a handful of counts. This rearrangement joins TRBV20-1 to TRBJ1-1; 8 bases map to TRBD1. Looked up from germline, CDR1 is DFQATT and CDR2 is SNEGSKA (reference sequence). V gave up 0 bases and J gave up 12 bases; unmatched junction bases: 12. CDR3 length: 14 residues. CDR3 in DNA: TGCAGTGCTAGAGATCTGGGGCAGGGGGCTTGGTCTTTCTTT. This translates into CSARDLGQGAWSFF.

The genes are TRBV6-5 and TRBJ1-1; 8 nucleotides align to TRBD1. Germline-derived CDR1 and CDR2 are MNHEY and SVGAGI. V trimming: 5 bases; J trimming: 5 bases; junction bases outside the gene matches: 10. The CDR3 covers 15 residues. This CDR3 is CASSIQGARKTEAFF. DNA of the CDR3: TGTGCCAGCAGTATCCAGGGGGCACGTAAGACTGAAGCTTTCTTT.

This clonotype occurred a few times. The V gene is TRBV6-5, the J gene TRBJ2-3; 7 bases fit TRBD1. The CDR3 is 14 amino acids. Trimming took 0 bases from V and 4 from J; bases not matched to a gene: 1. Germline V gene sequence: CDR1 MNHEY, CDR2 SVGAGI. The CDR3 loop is CASSYSGGADTQYF. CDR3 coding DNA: TGTGCCAGCAGTTACTCAGGGGGCGCAGATACGCAGTATTTT.

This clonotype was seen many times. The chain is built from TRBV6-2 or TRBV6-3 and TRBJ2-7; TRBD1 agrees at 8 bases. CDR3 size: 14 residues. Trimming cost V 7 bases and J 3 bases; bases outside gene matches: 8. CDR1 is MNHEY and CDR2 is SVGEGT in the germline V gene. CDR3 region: CASTRQGAYYEQYF. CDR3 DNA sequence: TGTGCCAGCACACGTCAGGGGGCTTACTACGAGCAGTACTTC.